This TCR beta chain was documented in a study of beta chain features in type 1 diabetes. Study conclusions and caveats: At VDJ recombination sites, type 1 diabetes patients had fewer insertions and more deleted nucleotides.

Isolated RNA was reverse transcribed in full, so expressed TCRB transcripts were sequenced. Only in-frame clones appear in the TCRdb table, and some are missing; sequencing was by immunoSEQ multiplex PCR. The sample includes 130,000 to 150,000 clones, approximately 52% of them seen just once. Only one heparinised blood draw was taken per donor, and its volume averaged approximately 120 mL. As for this clone: Its specificity is not known.

What was sequenced was Tregs from blood. The receptor was derived from a man younger than 30 in good health.

The CDR3 coding sequence is TGTGCCAGCAGCTTAAGTGCGGTTGAGACCCAGTACTTC. This translates into CASSLSAVETQYF. This chain connects TRBV7-3 to TRBJ2-5; D not certain. This CDR3 comprises 13 residues. V was shortened by 1 base and J by 5 bases, with 8 bases between the two germline ends. Looked up from germline, CDR1 is SGHTA and CDR2 is FQGTGA.